The following is a T cell receptor beta chain sequence with its context. These data belong to a study of blood T cell repertoires in COVID-19. Study overall: In each case, the material was cDNA or gDNA derived from T cells, B-cell-depleted T cells, or PBMCs.

The CDR3 loop spans 12 amino acids. CDR1 is SNHLY and CDR2 is FYNNEI in the germline V gene. The J segment lost 7 bases and the V segment lost 10 bases, leaving 7 bases of the junction unmatched. Method: immunoSEQ multiplex PCR; TCRdb's copy keeps in-frame clones and lacks some. This table holds more than 300,000 clones, around 87% found once. This rearrangement joins TRBV2 to TRBJ1-2; TRBD1 matches at 9 bases. The TCR originated in a man aged 35 to 55 in a cohort exposed to, infected with or recovered from COVID-19 (not recorded which). Sequencing used PBMCs or T cells enriched from blood (not recorded which). The CDR3 DNA reads as TGTGCCACAAGGGACAGGGCGGGTGGCTACACCTTC. Its protein is CATRDRAGGYTF.